What follows describes a single TCR beta chain. Genomic DNA, serving as template, underwent TCR beta VDJ and CDR3 profiling. TCRdb analysed the reads with MiXCR anew, one entry per CDR3 protein. The sample includes over 150,000 distinct CDR3 sequences, about 48% of them seen just once. This entry is derived from a study of CD8+CD57+ T cells in acquired aplastic anemia. Study as a whole: When averaged, DNA from sorted CD4+ and CD8+ cells came to approximately 3 ug.

Trimming removed 0 bases at V and 10 bases at J, with 4 bases between. The length of the CDR3 is 12 residues. Germline assignment: CDR1 LNHDA and CDR2 SQIVND (reference sequence). By flow cytometry, patients selected for sequencing had shown an expansion of CD8+CD57+ cells. There was no therapy given to any patient before the blood sampling took place. The sequence derives from a human donor with aplastic anemia. The sample taken for sequencing was sorted CD4+, CD8+, or CD8+CD57+ T cells (not recorded which) from PBMCs. V usage is TRBV19 and J usage is TRBJ1-6; D ambiguous. The CDR3 nucleotides read TGTGCCAGTAGTATAGAAAGCTCACCCCTCCACTTT. It is translated as CASSIESSPLHF.